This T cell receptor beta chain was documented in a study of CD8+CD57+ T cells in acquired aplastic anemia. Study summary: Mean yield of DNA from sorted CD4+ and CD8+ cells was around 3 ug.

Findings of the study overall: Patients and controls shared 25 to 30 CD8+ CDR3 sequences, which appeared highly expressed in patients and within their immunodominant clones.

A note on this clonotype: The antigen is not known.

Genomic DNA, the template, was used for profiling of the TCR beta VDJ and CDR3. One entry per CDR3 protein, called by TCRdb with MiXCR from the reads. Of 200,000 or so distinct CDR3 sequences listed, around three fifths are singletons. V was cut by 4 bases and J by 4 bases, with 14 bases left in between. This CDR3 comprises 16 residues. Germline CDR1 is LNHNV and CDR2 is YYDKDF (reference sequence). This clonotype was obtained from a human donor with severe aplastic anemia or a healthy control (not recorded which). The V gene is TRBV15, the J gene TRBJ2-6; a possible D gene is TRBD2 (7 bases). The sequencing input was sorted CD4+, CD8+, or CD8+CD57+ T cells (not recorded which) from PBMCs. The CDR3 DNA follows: TGTGCCACCAGCATAGGGGGGGCGCGGGGGGCCAACGTCCTGACTTTC. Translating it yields CATSIGGARGANVLTF.